A single TCR beta chain is shown here with its context. Assay used: immunoSEQ multiplex PCR; TCRdb lists only in-frame clones, some missing. The profile shows roughly 88,000 clones, over 75% of them singletons. The CDR3 totals 14 residues. Germline assignment: CDR1 MNHEY and CDR2 SVGAGI. Trimming took 5 bases from V and 5 from J; bases not matched to a gene: 5. This sample is drawn from a study of blood T cell repertoires in COVID-19. This clonotype originated in a woman of 80 years or more with active or convalescent COVID-19. Sample: peripheral blood. The chain has TRBV6-5 and TRBJ1-5; 8 nucleotides align to TRBD1. The CDR3 coding sequence is TGTGCCAGCAGTCCCCAGGGGGCCTATCAGCCCCAGCATTTT. It translates to CASSPQGAYQPQHF.